A single sample gave rise to the 2 T cell receptor beta chains below, sequenced in a study of human T cells and chemical hapten exposure. TCRdb redid the calling of the RACE reads with MiXCR, one entry per CDR3 protein. The sample includes some 350,000 distinct CDR3 sequences, under 9% of them seen just once. Time point reported: patch test 1, 2 weeks after DPC sensitization. Noted treatment: therapeutic diphenylcyclopropenone sensitization with weekly scalp DPC. The sequencing here drew on whole blood, taken in connection with sensitization to the hapten diphenylcyclopropenone (DPC). These receptors originate from a woman between 18 and 30 years old with alopecia areata. Some clones in this sample may be carry-over from other donors' samples.

In this sample, this clonotype turned up many times. The J gene is TRBJ2-4, the V gene TRBV29-1; 9 bases fit TRBD1. V was pared by 1 base and J by 7 bases, with 8 bases of the junction left unmatched. This CDR3 has 15 residues. Germline V gives CDR1 SQVTM, CDR2 ANQGSEA. CDR3 DNA sequence: TGCAGCGTTGAAGGGGGAAGAACAGGGGGCAACATTCAGTACTTC. This encodes CSVEGGRTGGNIQYF.

This clonotype was observed a handful of times. This chain connects TRBV12-3 or TRBV12-4 to TRBJ1-1, with D perhaps TRBD1 (5 bases). The CDR3 has 12 amino acids. V shed 6 bases and J shed 7 bases, with 12 bases lying between them. The chain's CDR3 is CASRPPGIEAFF. CDR3 coding DNA: TGTGCCAGCAGGCCCCCAGGGATTGAAGCTTTCTTT.